These T cell receptor beta chains were read from a single sample in a study of blood T cell repertoires in COVID-19. Sequenced by immunoSEQ multiplex PCR; TCRdb stores in-frame clones only, minus some. The sample has 250,000 to 350,000 clones, around 88% seen once. Sequenced: peripheral blood. Receptors were obtained from a woman aged 30 to 39 who had recovered from COVID-19. Each CDR3 is given with its conserved first and last residue. D genes are given only for firm matches. The size of a clone is reported for some rows only, either as once, few or many, or as a class for expanded clones.

J gene | V gene | D gene | clone size | CDR3 protein | CDR3 DNA
TRBJ2-1 | TRBV5-4 | TRBD2 | . | CASSPGTSGGRGEQFF | TGTGCCAGCAGCCCAGGGACTAGCGGGGGCCGGGGTGAGCAGTTCTTC
TRBJ2-1 | TRBV28 | TRBD2 | . | CASSFGAGRGNEQFF | TGTGCCAGCAGTTTTGGAGCCGGGAGGGGGAATGAGCAGTTCTTC
TRBJ2-2 | TRBV28 | TRBD1 | . | CASSGRAGGGGELFF | TGTGCCAGCAGCGGTAGGGCAGGGGGCGGCGGGGAGCTGTTTTTT
TRBJ1-1 | TRBV4-2 | . | . | CASSPSREANTEAFF | TGTGCCAGCAGCCCGTCGAGAGAGGCTAACACTGAAGCTTTCTTT
TRBJ1-5 | TRBV25-1 | . | . | CASSRYSNQPQHF | TGTGCCAGCAGCAGATATAGCAATCAGCCCCAGCATTTT
TRBJ2-7 | TRBV28 | . | . | CASSLSLSSYEQYF | TGTGCCAGCAGTTTATCTCTAAGCTCCTACGAGCAGTACTTC
TRBJ1-2 | TRBV9 | . | . | CASSVTSGGTLAGYTF | TGTGCCAGCAGCGTAACTTCGGGAGGGACATTGGCTGGCTACACCTTC
TRBJ2-5 | TRBV30 | TRBD1 | . | CAWVGTDQETQYF | TGTGCCTGGGTGGGGACAGATCAAGAGACCCAGTACTTC
TRBJ2-1 | TRBV5-6 | TRBD1 | few | CASSFSRQGARNEQFF | TGTGCCAGCAGCTTTTCCCGGCAGGGGGCTAGGAATGAGCAGTTCTTC
TRBJ2-1 | TRBV7-9 | TRBD2 | . | CASSLPSQGSGGYNEQFF | TGTGCCAGCAGCTTACCCTCTCAGGGTAGCGGGGGCTACAATGAGCAGTTCTTC
TRBJ2-1 | TRBV4-2 | TRBD2 | . | CASMLARGGATFNEQFF | TGTGCCAGCATGTTGGCCCGCGGGGGGGCCACGTTCAATGAGCAGTTCTTC
TRBJ1-1 | TRBV27 | TRBD1 | . | CASSSGQIMNTEAFF | TGTGCCAGCAGTTCGGGACAGATCATGAACACTGAAGCTTTCTTT
TRBJ2-7 | TRBV7-2 | . | . | CASSLGGASYEQYF | TGTGCCAGCAGCTTAGGCGGGGCCTCCTACGAGCAGTACTTC
TRBJ2-3 | TRBV3-1/TRBV3-2 | . | . | CASSPWSDLRTDTQYF | TGTGCCAGCAGCCCGTGGTCGGACTTACGCACAGATACGCAGTATTTT
TRBJ2-4 | TRBV7-3 | TRBD2 | . | CASSAGGSKNIQYF | TGTGCCAGCAGCGCCGGGGGGTCCAAAAACATTCAGTACTTC
TRBJ1-3 | TRBV18 | . | . | CASSPSTSGNTIYF | TGTGCCAGCTCACCGTCGACATCTGGAAACACCATATATTTT
TRBJ2-1 | TRBV6-4 | TRBD1 | . | CASGKSTGDINEQFF | TGTGCCAGCGGCAAATCTACAGGGGACATCAATGAGCAGTTCTTC
TRBJ2-7 | TRBV11-2 | TRBD1 | . | CASSPLQGDSSYEQYF | TGTGCCAGCAGCCCGCTCCAGGGGGACAGCTCCTACGAGCAGTACTTC
TRBJ2-7 | TRBV19 | . | . | CASSNRDTYEQYF | TGTGCCAGTAGCAACCGGGACACCTACGAGCAGTACTTC
TRBJ1-2 | TRBV11-2 | . | . | CASSSQQNGYTF | TGTGCCAGCAGCTCGCAACAAAATGGCTACACCTTC
TRBJ2-1 | TRBV5-4 | TRBD2 | . | CASSFTSGSVNEQFF | TGTGCCAGCAGCTTTACTAGCGGGAGTGTTAATGAGCAGTTCTTC
TRBJ2-1 | TRBV6-2/TRBV6-3 | . | . | CASSPSWGELSYNEQFF | TGTGCCAGCAGTCCGTCGTGGGGGGAACTTTCCTACAATGAGCAGTTCTTC
TRBJ1-2 | TRBV4-1 | . | . | CASSDFRGYTF | TGCGCCAGCTCGGACTTTCGAGGCTACACCTTC
TRBJ1-5 | TRBV7-8 | . | . | CASSFRENQPQHF | TGTGCCAGCAGCTTCAGGGAAAATCAGCCCCAGCATTTT
TRBJ1-4 | TRBV5-1 | . | . | CASSFGSGWSEKLFF | TGCGCCAGCAGCTTCGGGTCAGGGTGGAGTGAAAAACTGTTTTTT
TRBJ2-5 | TRBV20-1 | . | . | CSASPSPGFSETQYF | TGCAGTGCTAGTCCGAGCCCCGGGTTTTCAGAGACCCAGTACTTC
TRBJ1-1 | TRBV6-5 | . | . | CASSYWSNDYEAFF | TGTGCCAGCAGTTATTGGTCGAACGACTATGAAGCTTTCTTT
TRBJ2-7 | TRBV19 | . | . | CASSIRLSSYEQYF | TGTGCCAGTAGTATTCGCCTTAGCTCCTACGAGCAGTACTTC
TRBJ2-7 | TRBV3-1/TRBV3-2 | . | once | CASSLTGGWEQYF | TGTGCCAGCAGCCTAACTGGGGGGTGGGAGCAGTACTTC
TRBJ1-1 | TRBV12-3/TRBV12-4 | . | . | CASIVGNTEAFF | TGTGCCAGCATAGTTGGGAACACTGAAGCTTTCTTT
TRBJ1-1 | TRBV28 | . | . | CASRIRDTEAFF | TGTGCCAGCAGGATACGGGACACTGAAGCTTTCTTT
TRBJ2-1 | TRBV6-4 | TRBD2 | . | CASSALTSGDNEQFF | TGTGCCAGCAGCGCCCTTACTAGCGGGGACAATGAGCAGTTCTTC
TRBJ1-3 | TRBV7-2 | TRBD1 | . | CASSLRGPGNTIYF | TGTGCCAGCAGCCTAAGGGGGCCCGGAAACACCATATATTTT